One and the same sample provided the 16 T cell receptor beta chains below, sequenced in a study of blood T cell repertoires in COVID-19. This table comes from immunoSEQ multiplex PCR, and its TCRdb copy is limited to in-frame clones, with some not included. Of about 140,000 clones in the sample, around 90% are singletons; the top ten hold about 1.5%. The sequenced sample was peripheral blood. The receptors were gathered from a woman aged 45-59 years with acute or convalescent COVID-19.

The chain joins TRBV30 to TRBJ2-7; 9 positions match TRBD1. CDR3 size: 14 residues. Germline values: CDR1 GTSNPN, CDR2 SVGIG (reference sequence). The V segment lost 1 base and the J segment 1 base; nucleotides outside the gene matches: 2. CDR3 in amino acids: CAWSAGTGSYEQYF. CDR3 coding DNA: TGTGCCTGGAGTGCCGGGACAGGGTCCTACGAGCAGTACTTC.

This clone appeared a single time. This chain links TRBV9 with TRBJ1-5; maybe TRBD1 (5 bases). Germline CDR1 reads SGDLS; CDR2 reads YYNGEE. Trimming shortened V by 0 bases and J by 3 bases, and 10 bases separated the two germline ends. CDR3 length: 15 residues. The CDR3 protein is CASSVGVGVNQPQHF. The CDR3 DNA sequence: TGTGCCAGCAGCGTAGGGGTAGGGGTCAATCAGCCCCAGCATTTT.

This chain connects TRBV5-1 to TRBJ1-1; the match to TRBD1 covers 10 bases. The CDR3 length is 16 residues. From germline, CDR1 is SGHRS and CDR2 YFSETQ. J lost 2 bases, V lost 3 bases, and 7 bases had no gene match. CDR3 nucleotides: TGCGCCAGCAGCTGGACGACAGGGGGCGTAAACACTGAAGCTTTCTTT. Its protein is CASSWTTGGVNTEAFF.

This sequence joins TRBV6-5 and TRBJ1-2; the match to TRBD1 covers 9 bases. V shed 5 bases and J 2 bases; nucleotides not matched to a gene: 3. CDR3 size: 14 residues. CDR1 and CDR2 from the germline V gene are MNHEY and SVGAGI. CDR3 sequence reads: CASSRTGANYGYTF. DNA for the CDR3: TGTGCCAGCAGTCGGACAGGGGCGAACTATGGCTACACCTTC.

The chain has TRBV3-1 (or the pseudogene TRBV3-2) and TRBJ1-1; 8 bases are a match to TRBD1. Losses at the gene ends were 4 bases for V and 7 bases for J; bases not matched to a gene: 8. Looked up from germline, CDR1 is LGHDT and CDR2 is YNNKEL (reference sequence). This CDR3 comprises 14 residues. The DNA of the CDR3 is TGTGCCAGCAGCCCATTTTCGACAGGGGATGAAGCTTTCTTT. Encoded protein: CASSPFSTGDEAFF.

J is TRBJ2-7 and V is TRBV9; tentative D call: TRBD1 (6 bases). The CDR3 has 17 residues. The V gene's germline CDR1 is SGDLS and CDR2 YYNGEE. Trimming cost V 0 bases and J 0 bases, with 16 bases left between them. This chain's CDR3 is CASSVGPQGSGSYEQYF. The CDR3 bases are TGTGCCAGCAGCGTAGGGCCCCAGGGGTCCGGCTCCTACGAGCAGTACTTC. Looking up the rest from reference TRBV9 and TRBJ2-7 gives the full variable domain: DSGVTQTPKHLITATGQRVTLRCSPRSGDLSVYWYQQSLDQGLQFLIQYYNGEERAKGNILERFSAQQFPDLHSELNLSSLELGDSALYFCASSVGPQGSGSYEQYFGPGTRLTVT.

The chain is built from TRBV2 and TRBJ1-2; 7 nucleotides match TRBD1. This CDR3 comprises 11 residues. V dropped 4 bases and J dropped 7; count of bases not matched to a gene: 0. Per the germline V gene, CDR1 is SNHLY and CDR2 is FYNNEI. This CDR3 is CASSAGGGYTF. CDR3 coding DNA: TGTGCCAGCAGTGCAGGGGGTGGCTACACCTTC.

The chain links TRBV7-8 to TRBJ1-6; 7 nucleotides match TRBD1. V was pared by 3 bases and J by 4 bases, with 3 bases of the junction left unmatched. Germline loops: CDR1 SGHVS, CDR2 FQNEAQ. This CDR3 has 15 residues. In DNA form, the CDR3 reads TGTGCCAGCAGCTTCGGGACAGAGTATAATTCACCCCTCCACTTT. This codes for CASSFGTEYNSPLHF.

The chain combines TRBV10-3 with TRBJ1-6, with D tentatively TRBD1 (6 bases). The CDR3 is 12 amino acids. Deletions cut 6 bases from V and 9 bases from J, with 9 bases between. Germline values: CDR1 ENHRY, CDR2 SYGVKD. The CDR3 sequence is CAIRTGSSPLHF. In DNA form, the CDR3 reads TGTGCCATCAGGACAGGAAGTTCACCCCTCCACTTT.

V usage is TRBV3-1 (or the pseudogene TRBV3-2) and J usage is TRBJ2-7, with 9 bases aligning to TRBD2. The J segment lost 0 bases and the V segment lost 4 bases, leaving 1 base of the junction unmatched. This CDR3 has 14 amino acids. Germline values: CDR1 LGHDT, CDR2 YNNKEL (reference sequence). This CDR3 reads CASSLSGSSYEQYF. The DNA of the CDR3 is TGTGCCAGCAGCCTTAGCGGGAGCTCCTACGAGCAGTACTTC.

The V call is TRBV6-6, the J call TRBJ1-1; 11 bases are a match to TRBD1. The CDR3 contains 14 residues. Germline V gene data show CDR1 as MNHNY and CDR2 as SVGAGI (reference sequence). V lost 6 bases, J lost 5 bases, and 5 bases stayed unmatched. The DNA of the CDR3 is TGTGCCAGCAGCCCCGGGACAGGGGGTACTGAAGCTTTCTTT. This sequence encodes CASSPGTGGTEAFF.

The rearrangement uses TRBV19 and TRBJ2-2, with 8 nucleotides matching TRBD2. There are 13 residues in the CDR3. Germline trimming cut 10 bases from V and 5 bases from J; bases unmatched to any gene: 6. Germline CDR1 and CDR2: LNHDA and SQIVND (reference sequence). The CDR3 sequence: CATGGGLTGELFF. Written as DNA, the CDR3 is TGTGCCACCGGGGGGGGTTTAACCGGGGAGCTGTTTTTT.

Written as DNA, the CDR3 is TGTGCCAGCAGTTACTCGACTTCGAGGGACTATGGCTACACCTTC. Protein: CASSYSTSRDYGYTF. V usage is TRBV6-5 and J usage is TRBJ1-2; D uncertain. The CDR3 is 15 residues long. CDR1 MNHEY and CDR2 SVGAGI come from the germline V gene. Trimming took off 0 bases at V and 3 bases at J, with 11 bases between the two ends.

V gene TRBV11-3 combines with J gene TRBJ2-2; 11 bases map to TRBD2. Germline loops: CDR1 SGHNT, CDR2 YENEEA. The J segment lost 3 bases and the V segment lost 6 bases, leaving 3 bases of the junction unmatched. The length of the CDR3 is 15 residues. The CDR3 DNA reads TGTGCCAGCAGTCTTAGCGGGAGGGACACCGGGGAGCTGTTTTTT. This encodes CASSLSGRDTGELFF. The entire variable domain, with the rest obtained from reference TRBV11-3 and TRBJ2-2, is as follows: EAGVVQSPRYKIIEKKQPVAFWCNPISGHNTLYWYLQNLGQGPELLIRYENEEAVDDSQLPKDRFSAERLKGVDSTLKIQPAELGDSAVYLCASSLSGRDTGELFFGEGSRLTVL.

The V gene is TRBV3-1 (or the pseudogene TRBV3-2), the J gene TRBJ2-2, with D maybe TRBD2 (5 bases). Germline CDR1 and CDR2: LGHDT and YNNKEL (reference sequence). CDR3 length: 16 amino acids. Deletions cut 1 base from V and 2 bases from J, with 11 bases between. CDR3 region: CASSQGTGINTGELFF. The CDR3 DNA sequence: TGTGCCAGCAGCCAAGGGACTGGGATTAACACCGGGGAGCTGTTTTTT.

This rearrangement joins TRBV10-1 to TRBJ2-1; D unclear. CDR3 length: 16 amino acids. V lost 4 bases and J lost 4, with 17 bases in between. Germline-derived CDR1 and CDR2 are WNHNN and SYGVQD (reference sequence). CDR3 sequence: CASSGGPTSFYNEQFF. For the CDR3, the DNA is TGCGCCAGCAGTGGCGGTCCCACAAGTTTTTACAATGAGCAGTTCTTC.